A selection of T cell receptor beta chains follows, all from one sample in a study of shared clonotypes between healthy human individuals. Profiling relied on immunoSEQ multiplex PCR, and the TCRdb table lists in-frame clones only, not all of them. The sample carries about 600,000 clones, just over 75% recorded once. The sequenced sample was PBMCs. The receptors come from a woman aged 40 to 55 in good health. Some clones in this sample may be carry-over from other donors' samples. Both conserved end residues are part of each CDR3. A D gene is named only where the DNA matches it firmly. Rows may omit the clone size; those that give it use once, few, many or a size class.

CDR3 length	V gene	D gene	clone size	J gene	CDR3 DNA	CDR3 protein
14	TRBV2	-	-	TRBJ1-2	TGTGCCAGCAGTGAAGTGAGGGCAGTTCGGGCCTACACCTTC	CASSEVRAVRAYTF
13	TRBV28	-	-	TRBJ2-7	TGTGCCAGCAGTTTAAACCCCTCCTACGAGCAGTACTTC	CASSLNPSYEQYF
12	TRBV2	TRBD2	few	TRBJ2-3	TGTGCCAGCAGACTAGGACTAGTGGGCGAGGATTTT	CASRLGLVGEDF
16	TRBV27	TRBD2	-	TRBJ2-5	TGTGCCAGCAGTTCCTTAGCGTCGGGCGGGAGGGAGACCCAGTACTTC	CASSSLASGGRETQYF
15	TRBV28	TRBD1	few	TRBJ2-7	TGTGCCAGCAGCCTGGCGGGACAGGGCTCCTACGAGCAGTACTTC	CASSLAGQGSYEQYF
14	TRBV7-6	-	-	TRBJ2-7	TGTGCCAGCAGCCTAGGGACCCTAGACTACGAGCAGTACTTC	CASSLGTLDYEQYF
14	TRBV10-3	TRBD1	-	TRBJ1-1	TGTGCCATCACCCGACAGGGGTCGGACACTGAAGCTTTCTTT	CAITRQGSDTEAFF
15	TRBV10-3	TRBD1	few	TRBJ1-1	TGTGCCATCAGTGGCGCTGGGACAGAGAACACTGAAGCTTTCTTT	CAISGAGTENTEAFF
16	TRBV4-2	-	many	TRBJ1-3	TGTGCCAGCAGCCAAGTCGGGTCCCCCTCTGGAAACACCATATATTTT	CASSQVGSPSGNTIYF
13	TRBV7-2	-	once	TRBJ2-3	TGTGCCAGCAGCTTCATTACCACAGATACGCAGTATTTT	CASSFITTDTQYF
21	TRBV21-1	-	-	TRBJ2-1	TGTGCCAGCAGCACTTTAACCGGACAGGGGGGACTAGCGGGAGTCCCCAATGAGCAGTTCTTC	CASSTLTGQGGLAGVPNEQFF
18	TRBV27	-	once	TRBJ2-7	TGTGCCAGCAGTTCCTTAGCATTGGGCATTGGGTTCTCCTACGAGCAGTACTTC	CASSSLALGIGFSYEQYF
15	TRBV12-5	TRBD1	-	TRBJ1-4	TGTGCTAGTGGTTTGGCCGGGACAGGGGTAGAAAAACTGTTTTTT	CASGLAGTGVEKLFF